The 20 T cell receptor beta chains below come from one sample, sequenced in a study of T cell responses to AZD1222 COVID-19 vaccine. The protocol was immunoSEQ multiplex PCR, while the TCRdb copy is restricted to in-frame clones and leaves out a portion. The repertoire holds about 150,000 clones, roughly nine tenths seen once, with approximately 19% in the top ten. The specimen comprised peripheral blood, sampled on day 0 of AZD1222 vaccination. Receptor source: an adult in good health.

This chain joins TRBV5-1 and TRBJ2-7; 7 bases are shared with TRBD2. The CDR3 consists of 14 residues. The germline CDR1 and CDR2 sequences are SGHRS and YFSETQ. J gave up 4 bases and V 7 bases, and 11 bases lay outside the gene matches. CDR3 in amino acids: CASARSGDLYEQYF. The CDR3 nucleotides are TGCGCCAGCGCCCGGAGCGGGGATTTATACGAGCAGTACTTC.

The chain recombines TRBV24-1 with TRBJ1-5, with 9 bases fitting TRBD1. The CDR3 covers 19 residues. V gave up 8 bases and J gave up 5 bases; unmatched junction bases: 21. CDR1 KGHDR and CDR2 SFDVKD come from the germline V gene. CDR3: CATILWGQGHRGSDQPQHF. The CDR3 DNA reads as TGTGCCACCATCCTCTGGGGACAGGGTCATCGCGGGTCTGATCAGCCCCAGCATTTT.

The CDR3 loop is CASSPRTGQNYGYTF. The CDR3, as DNA: TGTGCCAGCAGCCCCCGGACAGGACAGAACTATGGCTACACCTTC. The rearrangement uses TRBV7-9 and TRBJ1-2, with 7 positions matching TRBD1. V lost 5 bases and J lost 2; bases outside the gene matches: 8. Germline V CDR1 and CDR2: SEHNR, FQNEAQ (reference sequence). This CDR3 spans 15 amino acids.

The rearrangement joins TRBV21-1 to TRBJ1-1; TRBD1 reflects the table's D call only, with no check against the DNA. TRBV21-1 is noted as a pseudogene. The CDR3 is 16 residues long. The CDR3 coding sequence is TGTGCCAGCAGCAAACCCTATCAGGTTGTGAACACTGAAGCTTTCTTT. Its protein is CASSKPYQVVNTEAFF.

CDR3 DNA: TGTGCCAGCATTCGGACAGGGAATGAAAAACTGTTTTTT. The encoded protein is CASIRTGNEKLFF. The V gene is TRBV28, the J gene TRBJ1-4; 8 bases align to TRBD1. The germline gives CDR1 MDHEN, CDR2 SYDVKM. The ends lost 7 bases at V and 5 bases at J; junction bases unmatched: 3. The CDR3 loop spans 13 amino acids.

This clone was detected once. The chain is built from TRBV30 and TRBJ1-1; 7 bases line up with TRBD1. The germline V gene has CDR1 GTSNPN and CDR2 SVGIG (reference sequence). Trimming cost V 5 bases and J 4 bases; bases outside gene matches: 4. CDR3 length: 12 amino acids. CDR3 sequence: CAWDRVGTEAFF. Here the CDR3 DNA reads TGTGCCTGGGACAGGGTGGGCACTGAAGCTTTCTTT. Combining the CDR3 with reference TRBV30 and TRBJ1-1 gives the whole variable domain SQTIHQWPATLVQPVGSPLSLECTVEGTSNPNLYWYRQAAGRGLQLLFYSVGIGQISSEVPQNLSASRPQDRQFILSSKKLLLSDSGFYLCAWDRVGTEAFFGQGTRLTVV.

This chain links TRBV5-1 with TRBJ1-1; D unresolved. The CDR3 runs 14 residues. Germline V gene lookup returns CDR1 SGHRS and CDR2 YFSETQ. The V end was cut by 6 bases, the J end by 0 bases, with 12 bases between. The CDR3, as DNA: TGCGCCAGCACCCAAGACATAGTGAACACTGAAGCTTTCTTT. It translates to CASTQDIVNTEAFF.

This clone has only one observation. J is TRBJ1-2 and V is TRBV5-1; D is unclear. The CDR3 spans 15 residues. Looked up from germline, CDR1 is SGHRS and CDR2 is YFSETQ. Trimming cost V 0 bases and J 4 bases, with 13 bases left between them. The DNA for the CDR3 is TGCGCCAGCAGCTTGGCCGTGTCAGACTCCTATGGCTACACCTTC. Translated: CASSLAVSDSYGYTF.

This clone has only one observation. This chain uses TRBV3-1 (or the pseudogene TRBV3-2) with TRBJ2-1; possibly TRBD1 for D (6 bases). V was trimmed by 6 bases and J by 5 bases, leaving 14 bases between them. Germline loops: CDR1 LGHDT, CDR2 YNNKEL (reference sequence). The CDR3 runs to 14 residues. CDR3 in amino acids: CASRNMGAHNEQFF. DNA for the CDR3: TGTGCCAGCAGAAACATGGGGGCCCACAATGAGCAGTTCTTC.

The genes are TRBV9 and TRBJ1-1; D gene ambiguous. Trimming stripped 0 bases from V and 8 bases from J, with 11 bases between. The CDR3 runs to 13 residues. CDR1 and CDR2 (germline): SGDLS, YYNGEE. The CDR3 DNA reads as TGTGCCAGCAGCGTAGCTAGGGCAGGAGAAGCTTTCTTT. Translating it yields CASSVARAGEAFF.

Comment on this clone: Other nucleotide sequences in the sample specify the same CDR3. The gene calls are TRBV12-3 or TRBV12-4 and TRBJ1-1; the match to TRBD1 covers 7 bases. This CDR3 is built from 13 residues. Trimming cost V 6 bases and J 0 bases; bases outside gene matches: 1. The CDR3 nucleotides are TGTGCCAGCAGGGACAGGTTGAACACTGAAGCTTTCTTT. It is translated as CASRDRLNTEAFF.

The chain is built from TRBV27 and TRBJ2-7; the D gene is possibly TRBD2 (6 bases). V was pared by 3 bases and J by 2 bases, with 11 bases between. Germline loops: CDR1 MNHEY, CDR2 SMNVEV (reference sequence). This CDR3 is 14 amino acids long. CDR3 bases: TGTGCCAGCAGTTTGCGGGCGGGACCCTACGAGCAGTACTTC. This gives the protein CASSLRAGPYEQYF.

For the CDR3, the DNA is TGTGCCAGTAGCATAACGACAGGGGCTGGAAACACCATATATTTT. Encoded protein: CASSITTGAGNTIYF. J is TRBJ1-3 and V is TRBV19, with 8 nucleotides matching TRBD1. With 6 bases clipped from V and 2 bases from J, the junction kept 6 bases outside the gene matches. This CDR3 spans 15 amino acids. Per germline, CDR1 LNHDA and CDR2 SQIVND (reference sequence).

This clone was picked up one time. The chain joins TRBV7-2 to TRBJ2-7, with a tentative D call TRBD1 (6 bases). Germline values: CDR1 SGHTA, CDR2 FQGNSA. CDR3 length: 15 amino acids. V was cut by 1 base and J by 7 bases, with 17 bases left in between. DNA for the CDR3: TGTGCCAGCAGCTTAGGGACAGCCGCTCCGAAGGAGCAGTACTTC. Encoded protein: CASSLGTAAPKEQYF.

This clone has a handful of counts. V gene TRBV4-3 combines with J gene TRBJ2-6; D is unclear. Germline V lookup: CDR1 LGHNA, CDR2 YSLEER. The CDR3 is made up of 19 amino acids. The ends were cut back, 1 base at V and 2 bases at J, with 18 bases in the middle. As DNA, the CDR3 is TGCGCCAGCAGCCAAGTCCGCTTCCTTAGAGGCACTGGGGCCAACGTCCTGACTTTC. Encoded protein: CASSQVRFLRGTGANVLTF.

The chain recombines TRBV19 with TRBJ1-5; D is ambiguous. Trimming removed 6 bases from V and 4 bases from J, with 16 bases in between. Germline values: CDR1 LNHDA, CDR2 SQIVND (reference sequence). The CDR3 totals 15 residues. The CDR3 nucleotides read TGTGCCAGTAGACAGATTTTGGGTGGTAATCAGCCCCAGCATTTT. Protein: CASRQILGGNQPQHF. Full variable domain (rest looked up from reference TRBV19 and TRBJ1-5): DGGITQSPKYLFRKEGQNVTLSCEQNLNHDAMYWYRQDPGQGLRLIYYSQIVNDFQKGDIAEGYSVSREKKESFPLTVTSAQKNPTAFYLCASRQILGGNQPQHFGDGTRLSIL.

J is TRBJ1-5 and V is TRBV19; D is perhaps TRBD1 (6 bases). The germline V gene encodes CDR1 LNHDA and CDR2 SQIVND (reference sequence). Trimming removed 2 bases from V and 6 bases from J, with 17 bases in between. CDR3 length equals 16 residues. The CDR3 region is CASSITRQVGLQPQHF. The CDR3 DNA reads TGTGCCAGTAGTATAACAAGACAGGTGGGACTTCAGCCCCAGCATTTT.

The chain has TRBV7-8 and TRBJ1-4; 7 positions match TRBD1. Per the germline V gene, CDR1 is SGHVS and CDR2 is FQNEAQ. The CDR3 consists of 12 residues. The junction had 1 base not matched to a gene; V was cut back by 6 bases and J by 6 bases. In DNA, the CDR3 is TGTGCCAGCAGTGACAGGGATGAAAAACTGTTTTTT. This encodes CASSDRDEKLFF.

This clone came up once. The V and J genes are TRBV5-4 and TRBJ1-3, with D tentatively TRBD1 (5 bases). This CDR3 is built from 16 residues. Trimming left V 0 bases short and J 2 bases short, with 12 bases between. Germline CDR1 reads SGHNT; CDR2 reads YYREEE (reference sequence). The CDR3 sequence: CASSLGGGRAGNTIYF. The DNA of the CDR3 is TGTGCCAGCAGCTTGGGGGGAGGCAGGGCTGGAAACACCATATATTTT.

This rearrangement joins TRBV2 to TRBJ1-2; maybe TRBD1 (5 bases). V was shortened by 4 bases and J by 8 bases, with 32 bases between the two germline ends. The CDR3 sequence is 19 residues long. The germline V gene encodes CDR1 SNHLY and CDR2 FYNNEI. This chain's CDR3 is CASSVLDLAQRPTVGGYTF. CDR3 DNA sequence: TGTGCCAGCAGTGTGCTAGATTTGGCTCAACGACCGACAGTCGGGGGCTACACCTTC. The entire variable domain, with the rest obtained from reference TRBV2 and TRBJ1-2, is as follows: EPEVTQTPSHQVTQMGQEVILRCVPISNHLYFYWYRQILGQKVEFLVSFYNNEISEKSEIFDDQFSVERPDGSNFTLKIRSTKLEDSAMYFCASSVLDLAQRPTVGGYTFGSGTRLTVV.